This entry concerns a single TCR beta chain. The antigen remains unidentified. The CDR3 runs to 13 residues. V shed 2 bases and J 5 bases; nucleotides not matched to a gene: 2. The entry originates in a study of vaccination and CD4 T cells after COVID-19. The treatment is: roughly ten-day PBMC culture with coronavirus spike peptide pools or control peptides (ViraFEST assay). The Oncomine TCR Beta short-read assay sequenced DNA from cultured CD4+ T cells. TCRdb fed the PCR reads into MiXCR, producing one record per CDR3 protein. The table has about 27,000 distinct CDR3 sequences, 55% to 80% seen once; the top ten hold approximately 16%.

This TCR was recovered from a human donor who received a COVID-19 vaccine. V is TRBV12-3 or TRBV12-4 and J is TRBJ1-1; 7 positions match TRBD1. This specimen consisted of CD4+ T cells from blood, cultured in vitro, obtained after SARS-CoV-2 vaccination. Here the CDR3 reads CASSLQGGTEAFF. DNA of the CDR3: TGTGCCAGCAGTTTACAGGGGGGGACTGAAGCTTTCTTT.